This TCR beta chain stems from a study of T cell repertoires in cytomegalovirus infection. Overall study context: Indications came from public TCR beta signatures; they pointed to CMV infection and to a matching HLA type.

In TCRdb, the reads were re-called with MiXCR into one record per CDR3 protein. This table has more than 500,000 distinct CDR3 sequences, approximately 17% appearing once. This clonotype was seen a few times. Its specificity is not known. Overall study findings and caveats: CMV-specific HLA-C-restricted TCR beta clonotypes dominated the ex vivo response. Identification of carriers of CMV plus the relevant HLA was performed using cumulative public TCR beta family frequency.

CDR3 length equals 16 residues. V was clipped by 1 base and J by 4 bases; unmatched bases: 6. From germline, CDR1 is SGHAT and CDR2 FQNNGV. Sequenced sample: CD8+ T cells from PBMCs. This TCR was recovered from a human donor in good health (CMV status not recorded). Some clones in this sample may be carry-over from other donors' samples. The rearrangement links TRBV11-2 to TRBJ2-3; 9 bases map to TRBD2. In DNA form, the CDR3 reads TGTGCCAGCAGCTTAGGCGGCGGGGGGGCCGCAGATACGCAGTATTTT. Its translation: CASSLGGGGAADTQYF.